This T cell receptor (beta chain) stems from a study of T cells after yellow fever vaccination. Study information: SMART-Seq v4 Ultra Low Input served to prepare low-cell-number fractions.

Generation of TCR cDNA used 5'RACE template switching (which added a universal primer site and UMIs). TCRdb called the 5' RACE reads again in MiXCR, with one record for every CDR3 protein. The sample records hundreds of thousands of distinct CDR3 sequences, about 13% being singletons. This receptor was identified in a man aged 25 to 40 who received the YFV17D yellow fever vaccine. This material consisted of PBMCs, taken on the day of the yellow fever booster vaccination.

The CDR3 loop reads CASSRTSGGPTDTQYF. CDR3 DNA: TGTGCCAGCAGCCGGACTAGCGGGGGGCCCACAGATACGCAGTATTTT. The rearrangement joins TRBV5-4 to TRBJ2-3; 14 bases match TRBD2. Germline V gives CDR1 SGHNT, CDR2 YYREEE (reference sequence). CDR3 length: 16 residues. J was trimmed by 2 bases and V by 4 bases; bases with no gene match: 3.